This TCR beta chain was retrieved from a study of blood T cell repertoires in COVID-19. Study background: Material from acute and convalescent COVID-19 was sourced from the United States, Italy and Spain. T cells, B-cell-depleted T cells, or PBMCs supplied cDNA or gDNA.

Per the authors' pipeline: The authors estimated nucleated cell counts from reference gene primer amplification. Generated by immunoSEQ multiplex PCR, the TCRdb table keeps only in-frame clones and is missing some. Clone size and the V and J calls come from that table; the DNA yielded D and trimming. The sample records about 200,000 clones, approximately 91% being singletons. V was clipped by 4 bases and J by 3 bases, with 13 bases between them. From germline, CDR1 is SGHRS and CDR2 YFSETQ. This CDR3 spans 14 amino acids. The sequenced sample was peripheral blood. The V gene is TRBV5-1, the J gene TRBJ1-1; tentative D call: TRBD1 (6 bases). The origin of this receptor is a man in his fifties or sixties who had recovered from COVID-19. CDR3 sequence: CASSLGHRDTEAFF. CDR3 DNA: TGCGCCAGCAGCCTGGGACACAGGGACACTGAAGCTTTCTTT. The full variable domain, its missing parts supplied by reference TRBV5-1 and TRBJ1-1, is KAGVTQTPRYLIKTRGQQVTLSCSPISGHRSVSWYQQTPGQGLQFLFEYFSETQRNKGNFPGRFSGRQFSNSRSEMNVSTLELGDSALYLCASSLGHRDTEAFFGQGTRLTVV.